The rows below give T cell receptor beta chains drawn from one sample of a study of blood T cell repertoires in COVID-19. Method: immunoSEQ multiplex PCR; TCRdb's copy keeps in-frame clones and lacks some. Seen here are about 16,000 clones, 88% observed once, and the top ten hold roughly 2.5%. Material for sequencing was peripheral blood. These receptors were collected from a human donor in a cohort sampled during active COVID-19. Each CDR3 is given with its conserved first and last residue. A D gene is named only where the DNA matches it firmly.

TRBJ2-7 | TRBV6-5 | - | CASSYRQIGGSGEQYF | TGTGCCAGCAGCTACAGACAGATCGGTGGTTCGGGCGAGCAGTACTTC
TRBJ2-1 | TRBV14 | TRBD2 | CASRGGTYNEQFF | TGTGCCAGCCGGGGGGGTACCTACAATGAGCAGTTCTTC
TRBJ1-1 | TRBV28 | - | CASSLLTTRREAFF | TGTGCCAGCAGTTTATTAACGACTCGACGCGAAGCTTTCTTT
TRBJ2-1 | TRBV7-2 | - | CASSPEMGGREQFF | TGTGCCAGCAGCCCGGAAATGGGTGGCAGGGAGCAGTTCTTC
TRBJ2-7 | TRBV6-5 | TRBD1 | CASSYSTGERYF | TGTGCCAGCAGTTACTCCACAGGGGAAAGGTACTTC
TRBJ2-1 | TRBV11-2 | - | CASSLGGSYNEQFF | TGTGCCAGCAGCTTGGGCGGGTCCTACAATGAGCAGTTCTTC
TRBJ2-6 | TRBV5-6 | TRBD1 | CASSSGQSGANVLTF | TGTGCCAGCAGCTCGGGACAGTCTGGGGCCAACGTCCTGACTTTC
TRBJ2-7 | TRBV11-1 | TRBD2 | CATQASREGEQYF | TGTGCCACCCAAGCTAGTCGGGAGGGCGAGCAGTACTTC
TRBJ2-7 | TRBV10-3 | TRBD1 | CAISDRETGRYEQYF | TGTGCCATCAGTGATAGGGAGACAGGGAGATACGAGCAGTACTTC
TRBJ1-1 | TRBV5-4 | - | CASSLKQGSMNTEAFF | TGTGCCAGCAGCCTAAAACAGGGTTCTATGAACACTGAAGCTTTCTTT
TRBJ2-3 | TRBV24-1 | TRBD1 | CATSDLARQGDSTDTQYF | TGTGCCACCAGTGATTTGGCCAGACAGGGGGATTCCACAGATACGCAGTATTTT
TRBJ1-2 | TRBV7-6 | - | CASSSQGRGLGGYTF | TGTGCCAGCAGCTCTCAGGGGCGGGGGTTGGGAGGCTACACCTTC